These 14 T cell receptor beta chains originate from one sample sequenced in a study of quantifying T cell responses using KT2 cells. Study overall: cDNA was made from DNase-treated RNA using alpha and beta constant primers.

An oligo carrying a UMI was ligated to the cDNA 3' end. An equimolar mix of RC1.1 and RC1.2 primed the beta chain across TRBC1 and TRBC2. TCRdb reprocessed the UMI-ligation and nested PCR reads with MiXCR, giving one entry per CDR3 protein. Among some 50,000 distinct CDR3 sequences listed, under 14% were seen once. The specimen sequenced was PBMCs spiked with cells of the T cell clone KT2. These receptors were collected from a human donor.

This clonotype was detected many times. This chain uses TRBV6-6 with TRBJ1-1; tentative D call: TRBD1 (6 bases). This CDR3 is 14 amino acids long. The germline gives CDR1 MNHNY, CDR2 SVGAGI (reference sequence). V was shortened by 5 bases and J by 1 base, with 11 bases between the two germline ends. The CDR3 sequence: CASSAGGANTEAFF. CDR3 nucleotides: TGTGCCAGCAGTGCTGGGGGGGCGAACACTGAAGCTTTCTTT.

The genes are TRBV7-8 and TRBJ2-3; D not certain. V lost 6 bases and J lost 2, with 9 bases in between. The CDR3 length is 13 residues. The germline CDR1 and CDR2 sequences are SGHVS and FQNEAQ. The CDR3 region has the DNA TGTGCCAGCAGATTCCTTCTCACAGATACGCAGTATTTT. This translates into CASRFLLTDTQYF.

This clonotype was observed a handful of times. This sequence joins TRBV6-6 and TRBJ2-3; D is unresolved. The CDR3 contains 13 residues. V lost 6 bases and J 3 bases, leaving 10 bases between the germline ends. Germline assignment: CDR1 MNHNY and CDR2 SVGAGI (reference sequence). CDR3 loop: CASSRVGTDTQYF. CDR3 in DNA: TGTGCCAGCAGCCGGGTCGGGACAGATACGCAGTATTTT.

Only a few counts were recorded for this clonotype. The chain uses TRBV9 and TRBJ2-3, with D possibly TRBD2 on 5 matching bases. CDR3 length: 15 amino acids. V was shortened by 0 bases and J by 4 bases, with 12 bases between the two germline ends. Looked up from germline, CDR1 is SGDLS and CDR2 is YYNGEE. CDR3 amino acids: CASSVVGGSADTQYF. CDR3 bases: TGTGCCAGCAGCGTAGTAGGAGGATCGGCAGATACGCAGTATTTT.

This clonotype was seen ten or more times. V gene TRBV4-1 combines with J gene TRBJ2-1, with TRBD1 identical over 8 bases. Germline CDR1 is MGHRA and CDR2 is YSYEKL. The CDR3 length is 13 residues. V lost 4 bases, J lost 7 bases, and 3 bases stayed unmatched. This CDR3 reads CASSPGQGNEQFF. As DNA, the CDR3 is TGCGCCAGCAGCCCCGGACAGGGAAATGAGCAGTTCTTC.

Of note for this clonotype: A much larger clone lies a single base off, so this may be a read error. The genes are TRBV5-1 and TRBJ2-7; D is uncertain. V was trimmed by 1 base and J by 3 bases, leaving 11 bases between them. The CDR3 runs to 14 residues. In germline, CDR1 is SGHRS, CDR2 YFSETQ. The CDR3 nucleotides are TGCGCCAGCAGCTTGAGCCGCCCACTCTACGAGCAGTACTTC. Amino acids: CASSLSRPLYEQYF. Variable domain in full (rest from reference TRBV5-1 and TRBJ2-7): KAGVTQTPRYLIKTRGQQVTLSCSPISGHRSVSWYQQTPGQGLQFLFEYFSETQRNKGNFPGRFSGRQFSNSRSEMNVSTLELGDSALYLCASSLSRPLYEQYFGPGTRLTVT.

This clonotype has just a few counts. V and J are TRBV5-1 and TRBJ1-1, with D uncertain. Deletions cut 0 bases from V and 3 bases from J, with 9 bases between. Germline values: CDR1 SGHRS, CDR2 YFSETQ. The CDR3 is 14 amino acids. DNA of the CDR3: TGCGCCAGCAGCTTGGATATTAGGTACACTGAAGCTTTCTTT. This translates into CASSLDIRYTEAFF.

The CDR3 loop is CASSRLGDTEAFF. CDR3 coding DNA: TGTGCCAGCAGCCGTTTAGGGGACACTGAAGCTTTCTTT. The V gene is TRBV6-6, the J gene TRBJ1-1, with TRBD1 as a possible D gene (5 bases). The germline CDR1 and CDR2 sequences are MNHNY and SVGAGI (reference sequence). The length of the CDR3 is 13 residues. Trimming took off 6 bases at V and 3 bases at J, with 11 bases between the two ends.

This rearrangement joins TRBV27 to TRBJ2-1; no definite D call. With 2 bases removed from V and 0 bases from J, the gap between germline ends came to 8 bases. Germline loops: CDR1 MNHEY, CDR2 SMNVEV (reference sequence). The CDR3 is 15 residues long. The CDR3 is CASSLAPRSYNEQFF. As DNA, the CDR3 is TGTGCCAGCAGTTTAGCGCCCCGCTCCTACAATGAGCAGTTCTTC.

This clonotype showed up just a few times. This rearrangement joins TRBV4-1 to TRBJ2-3; TRBD2 agrees at 8 bases. V gave up 6 bases and J gave up 3 bases; unmatched junction bases: 8. The CDR3 has 15 residues. The V gene's germline CDR1 is MGHRA and CDR2 YSYEKL. The CDR3 nucleotides are TGCGCCAGCAGTCCGGGGGGGGCGGATACAGATACGCAGTATTTT. Encoded protein: CASSPGGADTDTQYF.

V and J are TRBV14 and TRBJ1-5; D possibly corresponds to TRBD1 (5 bases). Trimming took off 1 base at V and 3 bases at J, with 16 bases between the two ends. In germline, CDR1 is SGHDN, CDR2 FVKESK. The CDR3 totals 17 residues. In nucleotides, the CDR3 is TGTGCCAGCAGCCAAGTCCACAGACTGGGGCTCAATCAGCCCCAGCATTTT. Its translation is CASSQVHRLGLNQPQHF.

This clonotype was found a few times. This sequence joins TRBV5-1 and TRBJ2-1; TRBD1 might be the D (6 bases). CDR1 is SGHRS and CDR2 is YFSETQ in the germline V gene. V dropped 4 bases and J dropped 8 bases, with 16 bases sitting between them. CDR3 length: 14 amino acids. The chain's CDR3 is CASSRGPGVDEQFF. The DNA for the CDR3 is TGCGCCAGCAGCCGGGGTCCAGGGGTCGATGAGCAGTTCTTC.

This clonotype was seen a handful of times. J is TRBJ2-1 and V is TRBV12-3 or TRBV12-4; D gene unclear. With 6 bases removed from V and 6 bases from J, the gap between germline ends came to 18 bases. CDR3 length: 15 amino acids. This chain's CDR3 is CASSTPTVFPNEQFF. DNA of the CDR3: TGTGCCAGCAGCACCCCTACCGTCTTTCCCAATGAGCAGTTCTTC.

The sample holds many counts of this clonotype. The rearrangement uses TRBV6-5 and TRBJ1-2; 9 positions match TRBD1. The CDR3 has 16 amino acids. Germline V gene lookup returns CDR1 MNHEY and CDR2 SVGAGI. The ends lost 6 bases at V and 5 bases at J; junction bases unmatched: 13. The CDR3 DNA sequence: TGTGCCAGCAGACTCGACCGGGACAGGGTTAATTATGGCTACACCTTC. This codes for CASRLDRDRVNYGYTF.